This TCR beta chain was recorded in a study of T cells in Graves' hyperthyroidism and ophthalmopathy. Orbital computed tomography, thyroid ultrasound, serum thyroxine and TRAb, and clinical symptoms together informed the diagnoses. Amplified TCR beta CDR3 regions derived from RNA transcripts. TCR CDR3 underwent first-round RT-PCR with the HTBI primer set. Using its own MiXCR run on the multiplex PCR reads, TCRdb lists one record per CDR3 protein. The sample carries over 250,000 distinct CDR3 sequences, about a sixth recorded once. The sample holds a few counts of this clonotype. The germline CDR1 and CDR2 sequences are SGHTS and YDEGEE. There are 13 residues in the CDR3. Trimming stripped 0 bases from V and 8 bases from J, with 11 bases between.

This clonotype originated in an older woman with Graves' ophthalmopathy. The chain is built from TRBV5-8 and TRBJ1-2; no clear D. Sequencing was carried out using blood. Written as DNA, the CDR3 is TGTGCCAGCAGCTTGGGCCTTTCTGGCGGCTACACCTTC. Its protein is CASSLGLSGGYTF.